The clone carrying this T cell receptor (beta chain) has a handful of counts. Its specificity is not known. TCRdb re-derived calls from the 5' RACE reads in MiXCR, one entry per CDR3 protein. This table holds a few hundred thousand distinct CDR3 sequences, about an eighth found once. The record originates from a study of T cells after yellow fever vaccination. Whole-study results and caveats: FACS-sorted repertoires could harbor abundant contaminating bulk-population clonotypes.

CDR1 and CDR2 (germline): SEHNR, FQNEAQ (reference sequence). The V segment lost 5 bases and the J segment 2 bases; nucleotides outside the gene matches: 10. This CDR3 has 16 amino acids. The receptor's source is a man younger than 30 who received the YFV17D yellow fever vaccine. The chain has TRBV7-9 and TRBJ2-7, with TRBD1 matching over 9 bases. The source was CD4+ T cells sorted from PBMCs, collected 15 days after the yellow fever booster vaccination. CDR3 sequence reads: CASSTRTGTGPYEQYF. Written as DNA, the CDR3 is TGTGCCAGCAGCACACGAACCGGGACAGGGCCCTACGAGCAGTACTTC.